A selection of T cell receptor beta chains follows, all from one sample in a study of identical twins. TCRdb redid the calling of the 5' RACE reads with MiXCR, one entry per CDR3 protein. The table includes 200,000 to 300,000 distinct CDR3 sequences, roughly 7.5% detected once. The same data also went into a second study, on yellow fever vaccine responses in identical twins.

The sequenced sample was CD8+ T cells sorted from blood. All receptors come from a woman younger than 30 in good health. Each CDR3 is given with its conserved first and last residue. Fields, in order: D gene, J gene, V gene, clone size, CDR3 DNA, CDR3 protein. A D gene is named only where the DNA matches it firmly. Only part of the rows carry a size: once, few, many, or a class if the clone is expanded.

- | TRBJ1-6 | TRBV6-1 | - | TGTGCCAGCAGCACGGGGGCCGGACGGGCAAAGCCCCTCCACTTT | CASSTGAGRAKPLHF
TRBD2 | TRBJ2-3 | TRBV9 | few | TGTGTCAGCAACACAGCGGGGGGCTTCACAGATACGCAGTATTTT | CVSNTAGGFTDTQYF
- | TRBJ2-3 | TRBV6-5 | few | TGTGCCAGCAGTTACAAGGCAGGCAGCTCCCTTCCAGATACGCAGTATTTT | CASSYKAGSSLPDTQYF
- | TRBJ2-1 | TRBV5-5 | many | TGTGCCAGCAGGGTGGGTTTAGTGCATGAGCAGTTCTTC | CASRVGLVHEQFF
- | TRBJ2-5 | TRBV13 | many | TGTGCCAGCAGCTTAGGTGGCGTGGCACTTGAGACCCAGTACTTC | CASSLGGVALETQYF
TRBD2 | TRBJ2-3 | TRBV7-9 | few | TGTGCCAGCAGCTTAGTTGGACTAGGCCTTCGGGGTGATACGCAGTATTTT | CASSLVGLGLRGDTQYF
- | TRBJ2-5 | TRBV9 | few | TGTGCCAGCAGCAAAACGGGACTCCAAGAGACCCAGTACTTC | CASSKTGLQETQYF
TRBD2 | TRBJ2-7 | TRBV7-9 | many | TGTGCCAGCGACCGAACGGGGCCTAGCGGGAGGCCCTCCTACGAGCAGTACTTC | CASDRTGPSGRPSYEQYF
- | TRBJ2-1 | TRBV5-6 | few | TGTGCCAGCAGCTTGGAGCAGGTTTACAATGAGCAGTTCTTC | CASSLEQVYNEQFF
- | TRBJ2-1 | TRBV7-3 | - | TGTGCCAGCAGCTTAGGTGGGGGTCTTGATGAGCAGTTCTTC | CASSLGGGLDEQFF
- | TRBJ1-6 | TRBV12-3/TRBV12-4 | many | TGTGCCAGCAGTTTAAAAAGGGTGTCCTCCTATAATTCACCCCTCCACTTT | CASSLKRVSSYNSPLHF
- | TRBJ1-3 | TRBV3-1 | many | TGTGCCAGCAGCCTACAGAGAGGGATCACCATATATTTT | CASSLQRGITIYF
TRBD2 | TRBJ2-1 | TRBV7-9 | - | TGTGCCAGCAGCGGCGAGCGGGAGGGGTGGCAAGAGCAGTTCTTC | CASSGEREGWQEQFF
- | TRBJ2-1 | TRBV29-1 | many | TGCAGCGTTGTGGAAAGTGAGCAGTTCTTC | CSVVESEQFF